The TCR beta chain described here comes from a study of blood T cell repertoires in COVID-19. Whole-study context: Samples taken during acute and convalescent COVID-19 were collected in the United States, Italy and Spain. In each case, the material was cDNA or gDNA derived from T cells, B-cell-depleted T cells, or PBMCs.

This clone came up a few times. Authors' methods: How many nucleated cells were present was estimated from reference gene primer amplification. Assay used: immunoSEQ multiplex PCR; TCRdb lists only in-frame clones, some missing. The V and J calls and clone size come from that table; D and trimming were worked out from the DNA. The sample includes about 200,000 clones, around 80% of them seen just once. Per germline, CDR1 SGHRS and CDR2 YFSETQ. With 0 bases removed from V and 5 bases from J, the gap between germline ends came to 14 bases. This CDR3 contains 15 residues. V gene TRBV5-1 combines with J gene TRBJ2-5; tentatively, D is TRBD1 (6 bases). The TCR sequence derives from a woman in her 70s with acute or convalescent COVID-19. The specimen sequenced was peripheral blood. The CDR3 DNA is TGCGCCAGCAGCTTGGGGGCAGGGGCTAGTGAGACCCAGTACTTC. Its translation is CASSLGAGASETQYF.